What follows are 19 T cell receptor beta chains derived from one specimen sequenced in a study of chemoradiotherapy in HPV16-positive cancers. The assay was immunoSEQ multiplex PCR, and TCRdb's table has in-frame clones only and misses some. The sample holds over 2,000 clones, about 68% seen once. Here the sequenced sample was tumor tissue, taken from a patient who underwent chemoradiotherapy. The receptors were gathered from a human donor with HPV-associated anogenital cancer.

J is TRBJ1-1 and V is TRBV9; no firm D call. Per germline, CDR1 SGDLS and CDR2 YYNGEE. V was trimmed by 2 bases and J by 1 base, leaving 12 bases between them. This CDR3 comprises 15 residues. CDR3 nucleotides: TGTGCCAGCAGCGTTTTGGGTTCCGGGAACACTGAAGCTTTCTTT. It codes for CASSVLGSGNTEAFF.

This sequence joins TRBV2 and TRBJ1-5; TRBD1 agrees at 7 bases. CDR1 and CDR2 (germline): SNHLY, FYNNEI. V was clipped by 7 bases and J by 7 bases; unmatched bases: 7. The CDR3 length is 13 residues. The CDR3 bases are TGTGCCAGCACCCTAGGGGGCGGGCAGCCCCAGCATTTT. Residues: CASTLGGGQPQHF.

The chain combines TRBV30 with TRBJ2-1; no firm D call. The CDR3 contains 13 residues. Germline V gene sequence: CDR1 GTSNPN, CDR2 SVGIG (reference sequence). Between the trimmed V and J ends, which lost 0 bases and 5 bases, there was a span of 8 bases. The CDR3 bases are TGTGCCTGGAGTGTACAAAAGAACAATGAGCAGTTCTTC. This sequence encodes CAWSVQKNNEQFF. Drawing the rest from reference TRBV30 and TRBJ2-1, the complete variable domain is SQTIHQWPATLVQPVGSPLSLECTVEGTSNPNLYWYRQAAGRGLQLLFYSVGIGQISSEVPQNLSASRPQDRQFILSSKKLLLSDSGFYLCAWSVQKNNEQFFGPGTRLTVL.

This chain joins TRBV19 and TRBJ2-5; TRBD2 matches 7 bases. The V and J ends lost 6 bases and 7 bases, in that order; junction bases with no gene match: 17. CDR1 is LNHDA, CDR2 SQIVND, per germline (reference sequence). The CDR3 spans 16 residues. For the CDR3, the DNA is TGTGCCAGTAGCCCGAGATCGCGGGGAGGGGCAAGGACCCAGTACTTC. It specifies CASSPRSRGGARTQYF.

This clone appeared once. The rearrangement joins TRBV21-1 to TRBJ1-1. TRBV21-1 is described as a pseudogene. This CDR3 region has 13 residues. Here the CDR3 reads CASSKKGEAEAFF. CDR3 DNA: TGTGCCAGCAGCAAAAAGGGTGAGGCTGAAGCTTTCTTT.

V is TRBV18 and J is TRBJ2-1, with D possibly matching TRBD1 (6 bases). V was clipped by 5 bases and J by 15 bases, with 17 bases between them. CDR1 is KGHSH, CDR2 LQKENI, per germline. The length of the CDR3 is 12 residues. As DNA, the CDR3 is TGTGCCAGCTCAGTTCTCCGGGACACAGCGTTCTTC. Protein product: CASSVLRDTAFF. The full variable domain, completed using reference TRBV18 and TRBJ2-1, is NAGVMQNPRHLVRRRGQEARLRCSPMKGHSHVYWYRQLPEEGLKFMVYLQKENIIDESGMPKERFSAEFPKEGPSILRIQQVVRGDSAAYFCASSVLRDTAFFGPGTRLTVL.

The table lists this clone with a few counts. This rearrangement joins TRBV4-1 to TRBJ1-2; 9 nucleotides match TRBD1. Unmatched junction bases numbered 5, after V lost 4 bases and J lost 2 bases. The CDR3 is made up of 15 amino acids. In germline, CDR1 is MGHRA, CDR2 YSYEKL. CDR3 bases: TGCGCCAGCAGCCTTGGGACAGGGTCGAACTATGGCTACACCTTC. It encodes CASSLGTGSNYGYTF.

This chain uses TRBV6-5 with TRBJ1-2; D is unresolved. This CDR3 is built from 13 residues. Deletions cut 3 bases from V and 0 bases from J, with 5 bases between. Germline CDR1 and CDR2: MNHEY and SVGAGI. The chain's CDR3 is CASSYTSNYGYTF. For the CDR3, the DNA is TGTGCCAGCAGTTATACCTCTAACTATGGCTACACCTTC.

The chain employs TRBV27 and TRBJ2-7, with D possibly TRBD1 on 6 matching bases. The CDR3 loop spans 14 amino acids. The V gene lost 4 bases and the J gene lost 5 bases, with 15 bases spanning the gap. Germline CDR1 and CDR2: MNHEY and SMNVEV (reference sequence). CDR3 nucleotides: TGTGCCAGCAGTTCTCCAAACAGGGTCCACGAGCAGTACTTC. This gives the protein CASSSPNRVHEQYF.

V is TRBV28 and J is TRBJ2-5, with 12 bases fitting TRBD2. The CDR3 spans 16 residues. Germline CDR1 reads MDHEN; CDR2 reads SYDVKM. Trimming cost V 8 bases and J 0 bases; bases outside gene matches: 7. Written as DNA, the CDR3 is TGTGCCAGCGCTCTTGGACTAGCGGGGCACCAAGAGACCCAGTACTTC. Translating it yields CASALGLAGHQETQYF.

This chain uses TRBV5-1 with TRBJ2-1; D is unresolved. V was shortened by 0 bases and J by 9 bases, with 4 bases between the two germline ends. CDR1 SGHRS and CDR2 YFSETQ come from the germline V gene. The CDR3 has 11 residues. Here the CDR3 DNA reads TGCGCCAGCAGCTTGGGAGGTGAGCAGTTCTTC. Translation: CASSLGGEQFF.

This sequence joins TRBV11-3 and TRBJ1-5; D remains ambiguous. The CDR3 has 19 amino acids. The V gene lost 4 bases and the J gene lost 2 bases, with 24 bases spanning the gap. Germline CDR1 SGHNT, CDR2 YENEEA. CDR3 sequence reads: CASSSRTPRPKRGNQPQHF. The CDR3 nucleotides are TGTGCCAGCAGCTCTCGAACCCCCCGCCCAAAACGGGGCAATCAGCCCCAGCATTTT.

The gene calls are TRBV4-3 and TRBJ1-1; tentative D call: TRBD1 (6 bases). Trimming cost V 3 bases and J 0 bases, with 17 bases left between them. The V gene's germline CDR1 is LGHNA and CDR2 YSLEER. The CDR3 extends over 17 amino acids. The CDR3 here is CASSQGPGAGMNTEAFF. As DNA, the CDR3 is TGCGCCAGCAGCCAGGGCCCGGGGGCAGGGATGAACACTGAAGCTTTCTTT.

This clone was seen a single time. This chain uses TRBV4-1 with TRBJ1-1; no firm D call. V shed 0 bases and J shed 4 bases, with 12 bases lying between them. The germline gives CDR1 MGHRA, CDR2 YSYEKL. The CDR3 has 15 amino acids. The CDR3 spells CASSQDWGYATEAFF. Here the CDR3 DNA reads TGCGCCAGCAGCCAAGATTGGGGATACGCCACTGAAGCTTTCTTT.

A few counts support this clone. This chain uses TRBV18 with TRBJ1-2; D is unclear. CDR3 length: 17 residues. Trimming removed 2 bases at V and 4 bases at J, with 20 bases between. Germline loops: CDR1 KGHSH, CDR2 LQKENI. CDR3 amino acids: CASSPLVARARFYGYTF. The CDR3 coding sequence is TGTGCCAGCTCACCATTGGTGGCACGAGCTCGCTTCTATGGCTACACCTTC.

This chain joins TRBV25-1 and TRBJ2-3; the D gene is possibly TRBD2 (6 bases). V lost 3 bases and J 1 base, leaving 11 bases between the germline ends. Germline V CDR1 and CDR2: MGHDK, SYGVNS. The CDR3 runs 15 residues. The chain's CDR3 is CASSERGRGTDTQYF. The CDR3 bases are TGTGCCAGCAGTGAGCGGGGAAGGGGCACAGATACGCAGTATTTT. Full variable domain (rest looked up from reference TRBV25-1 and TRBJ2-3): EADIYQTPRYLVIGTGKKITLECSQTMGHDKMYWYQQDPGMELHLIHYSYGVNSTEKGDLSSESTVSRIRTEHFPLTLESARPSHTSQYLCASSERGRGTDTQYFGPGTRLTVL.

J is TRBJ2-1 and V is TRBV7-3; D may be TRBD1 (6 bases). The CDR3 has 15 amino acids. Trimming pared 5 bases from V and 3 bases from J, leaving 14 bases between. Germline V gene data show CDR1 as SGHTA and CDR2 as FQGTGA. The CDR3 spells CASSRTGTNYNEQFF. The CDR3 coding sequence is TGTGCCAGCAGCCGAACCGGGACAAACTACAATGAGCAGTTCTTC. The whole variable domain, filled in from reference TRBV7-3 and TRBJ2-1, reads GAGVSQTPSNKVTEKGKYVELRCDPISGHTALYWYRQSLGQGPEFLIYFQGTGAADDSGLPNDRFFAVRPEGSVSTLKIQRTERGDSAVYLCASSRTGTNYNEQFFGPGTRLTVL.

The chain employs TRBV2 and TRBJ2-7, with unresolved D. The CDR3 is 12 residues long. Trimming shortened V by 5 bases and J by 5 bases, and 10 bases separated the two germline ends. Germline lookup yields CDR1 SNHLY and CDR2 FYNNEI. The CDR3 DNA reads TGTGCCAGCAGTTCCCGGGTGGACGAGCAGTACGTC. It is translated as CASSSRVDEQYV.

This sequence joins TRBV5-1 and TRBJ2-7; 7 bases are a match to TRBD1. The germline V gene encodes CDR1 SGHRS and CDR2 YFSETQ. The CDR3 runs 14 residues. The CDR3 loop is CASSPWDSPYEQYV. The CDR3 region has the DNA TGTGCCAGCAGCCCATGGGACAGCCCCTACGAGCAGTACGTC.